A single sample is the source of the 23 T cell receptor beta chains below, sequenced in a study of cytomegalovirus exposure and HLA in healthy donors. The study ran its PCR with 60 Vbeta and 13 Jbeta primers. Using immunoSEQ multiplex PCR, the repertoire was profiled, and TCRdb retains in-frame clones only, with some absent. The sample records roughly 100,000 clones, approximately 85% being singletons. The sequencing sample was made of PBMCs. These receptors all stem from a woman between 18 and 29 years old in good health and CMV-seropositive.

The chain couples TRBV9 to TRBJ2-3, with 10 bases that match TRBD2. Per germline, CDR1 SGDLS and CDR2 YYNGEE. The V and J ends lost 0 bases and 7 bases, in that order; junction bases with no gene match: 8. The CDR3 has 16 amino acids. CDR3 sequence reads: CASSVASLAGVNTQYF. For the CDR3, the DNA is TGTGCCAGCAGCGTAGCTTCCCTAGCGGGAGTAAATACGCAGTATTTT.

The chain is built from TRBV7-9 and TRBJ1-6, with TRBD1 matching 11 bases. The ends lost 5 bases at V and 8 bases at J; junction bases unmatched: 5. Germline assignment: CDR1 SEHNR and CDR2 FQNEAQ (reference sequence). This CDR3 is built from 15 residues. CDR3 bases: TGTGCCAGCAGCAGGACAGGGGGCGAGTATTCACCCCTCCACTTT. Amino acids: CASSRTGGEYSPLHF.

The rearrangement uses TRBV27 and TRBJ2-1; perhaps TRBD1 as D (6 bases). Trimming pared 5 bases from V and 2 bases from J, leaving 10 bases between. This CDR3 comprises 14 residues. Germline loops: CDR1 MNHEY, CDR2 SMNVEV (reference sequence). The CDR3 protein is CASSQGSTYNEQFF. Here the CDR3 DNA reads TGTGCCAGCAGTCAGGGGTCGACCTACAATGAGCAGTTCTTC.

This sequence joins TRBV13 and TRBJ2-7, with 12 positions matching TRBD2. The J segment lost 2 bases and the V segment lost 2 bases, leaving 1 base of the junction unmatched. The CDR3 consists of 15 residues. CDR1 and CDR2 (germline): PRHDT, FYEKMQ (reference sequence). The CDR3, as DNA: TGTGCCAGCAGCTTACGGACTAGCGGGACCTACGAGCAGTACTTC. This encodes CASSLRTSGTYEQYF.

The chain combines TRBV2 with TRBJ2-5; 8 bases match TRBD2. The CDR3 runs 12 residues. Germline V gives CDR1 SNHLY, CDR2 FYNNEI. Trimming at V came to 8 bases and at J to 3 bases, leaving 2 bases not matched to a gene. CDR3: CASGTREETQYF. CDR3 coding DNA: TGTGCCAGCGGGACTAGAGAAGAGACCCAGTACTTC.

The rearrangement uses TRBV4-1 and TRBJ2-7; 11 bases line up with TRBD1. Germline CDR1 is MGHRA and CDR2 is YSYEKL. J lost 6 bases, V lost 5 bases, and 6 bases had no gene match. The CDR3 sequence is 14 residues long. In DNA, the CDR3 is TGCGCCAGCAGCAAGGGACAGGGGGGTCGCGAGCAGTACTTC. Its protein product is CASSKGQGGREQYF.

This sequence joins TRBV2 and TRBJ2-5, with TRBD1 matching 10 bases. From germline, CDR1 is SNHLY and CDR2 FYNNEI. Unmatched junction bases numbered 4, after V lost 8 bases and J lost 1 base. This CDR3 contains 14 residues. CDR3 loop: CASWGTGVQETQYF. The CDR3 DNA follows: TGTGCCAGCTGGGGGACAGGGGTCCAAGAGACCCAGTACTTC.

The V and J genes are TRBV6-6 and TRBJ2-5; D possibly corresponds to TRBD2 (6 bases). The ends were cut back, 6 bases at V and 7 bases at J, with 9 bases in the middle. The CDR3 covers 11 residues. The germline CDR1 and CDR2 sequences are MNHNY and SVGAGI (reference sequence). CDR3 loop: CASSTGATQYF. For the CDR3, the DNA is TGTGCCAGCAGCACGGGAGCGACCCAGTACTTC.

The chain employs TRBV6-5 and TRBJ1-1, with D perhaps TRBD1 (5 bases). The V and J ends lost 5 bases and 7 bases respectively, with 14 bases between them. Germline V gene lookup returns CDR1 MNHEY and CDR2 SVGAGI. This CDR3 is built from 13 residues. In DNA form, the CDR3 reads TGTGCCAGCAGTATGCACGGAGACAGTGAAGCTTTCTTT. It yields the protein CASSMHGDSEAFF.

The CDR3 nucleotides read TGTGCCAGCAGCAGCTCGACAAGAACCTACGAGCAGTACTTC. Protein sequence: CASSSSTRTYEQYF. The chain carries TRBV7-9 and TRBJ2-7; unclear D gene. From germline, CDR1 is SEHNR and CDR2 FQNEAQ (reference sequence). The CDR3 sequence is 14 residues long. V was shortened by 5 bases and J by 2 bases, with 13 bases between the two germline ends.

This chain joins TRBV4-2 and TRBJ1-1; TRBD1 agrees at 7 bases. The CDR3 loop spans 16 amino acids. Germline V gene data show CDR1 as LGHNA and CDR2 as YNFKEQ. Losses at the gene ends were 0 bases for V and 4 bases for J; bases not matched to a gene: 8. Here the CDR3 reads CASSQDGTGAITEAFF. The CDR3 region has the DNA TGTGCCAGCAGCCAAGATGGTACAGGGGCGATCACTGAAGCTTTCTTT.

V gene TRBV6-6 combines with J gene TRBJ2-1, with D maybe TRBD2 (6 bases). V was trimmed by 2 bases and J by 6 bases, leaving 17 bases between them. The CDR3 totals 16 residues. The germline V gene has CDR1 MNHNY and CDR2 SVGAGI (reference sequence). In DNA form, the CDR3 reads TGTGCCAGCAGTTACGAGGGACTTATACCCGTCAATGAGCAGTTCTTC. The encoded protein is CASSYEGLIPVNEQFF.

The V call is TRBV28, the J call TRBJ2-7; 9 bases line up with TRBD2. The V gene end was trimmed by 1 base and the J gene end by 3 bases; junction bases not matched to a gene: 7. The CDR3 is 16 residues long. Germline V lookup: CDR1 MDHEN, CDR2 SYDVKM. CDR3 sequence reads: CASSLFGSGSYYEQYF. The CDR3 region has the DNA TGTGCCAGCAGTTTATTTGGTAGCGGGAGTTACTACGAGCAGTACTTC.

V is TRBV19 and J is TRBJ2-7, with 13 bases that match TRBD2. Trimming removed 3 bases from V and 5 bases from J; junction bases left unmatched: 19. CDR1 and CDR2 (germline): LNHDA, SQIVND (reference sequence). CDR3 length equals 20 residues. CDR3 amino acids: CASSMDPGAGAGTSGNEQYF. CDR3 bases: TGTGCCAGTAGTATGGATCCCGGGGCGGGGGCCGGGACTAGCGGGAACGAGCAGTACTTC.

This clone has only a few counts. The chain uses TRBV5-4 and TRBJ1-1, with 7 bases lining up with TRBD1. With 4 bases clipped from V and 6 bases from J, the junction kept 9 bases outside the gene matches. CDR3 length: 14 residues. Germline V lookup: CDR1 SGHNT, CDR2 YYREEE (reference sequence). DNA for the CDR3: TGTGCCAGCAGCCTTCCAGGGGGTTGGGCTGAAGCTTTCTTT. Translated, it gives CASSLPGGWAEAFF.

This chain links TRBV14 with TRBJ1-1; 9 bases are shared with TRBD1. Per the germline V gene, CDR1 is SGHDN and CDR2 is FVKESK. The CDR3 sequence is 15 residues long. V shed 4 bases and J 6 bases; nucleotides not matched to a gene: 9. For the CDR3, the DNA is TGTGCCAGCAGCCTATGGGACAGGGTTATCCCTGAAGCTTTCTTT. Translation gives CASSLWDRVIPEAFF. Full variable domain (remainder filled in from reference TRBV14 and TRBJ1-1): EAGVTQFPSHSVIEKGQTVTLRCDPISGHDNLYWYRRVMGKEIKFLLHFVKESKQDESGMPNNRFLAERTGGTYSTLKVQPAELEDSGVYFCASSLWDRVIPEAFFGQGTRLTVV.

This clone came up a few times. The V call is TRBV4-1, the J call TRBJ2-2; 7 positions match TRBD2. This CDR3 comprises 17 residues. V was clipped by 4 bases and J by 5 bases; unmatched bases: 13. In germline, CDR1 is MGHRA, CDR2 YSYEKL. The DNA of the CDR3 is TGCGCCAGCAGCCCACGGCCCCGGGGGGAGGGTACCGGGGAGCTGTTTTTT. Translated: CASSPRPRGEGTGELFF.

V usage is TRBV28 and J usage is TRBJ1-2; unclear D gene. Per germline, CDR1 MDHEN and CDR2 SYDVKM. The CDR3 has 16 residues. V lost 8 bases and J 0 bases, leaving 19 bases between the germline ends. The CDR3 spells CASGPPVGSTNYGYTF. CDR3 DNA: TGTGCCAGCGGCCCCCCGGTGGGGAGCACTAACTATGGCTACACCTTC.

The V call is TRBV9, the J call TRBJ2-6; 7 nucleotides agree with TRBD2. V gave up 4 bases and J gave up 2 bases; unmatched junction bases: 0. CDR3 length equals 14 residues. Germline CDR1 SGDLS, CDR2 YYNGEE. The CDR3 protein is CASSREAGANVLTF. The CDR3 DNA sequence: TGTGCCAGCAGCCGGGAGGCTGGGGCCAACGTCCTGACTTTC.

This clone came up once. This chain uses TRBV28 with TRBJ1-1; no clear D. The CDR3 extends over 12 amino acids. Germline CDR1 and CDR2: MDHEN and SYDVKM. With 7 bases removed from V and 8 bases from J, the gap between germline ends came to 14 bases. This chain's CDR3 is CASTLSRREAFF. CDR3 coding DNA: TGTGCCAGCACCTTAAGCCGCAGGGAAGCTTTCTTT.

This clone appeared once. The chain couples TRBV30 to TRBJ2-1; 8 positions agree with TRBD2. The CDR3 runs to 14 residues. The V segment lost 4 bases and the J segment 4 bases; nucleotides outside the gene matches: 6. The germline V gene has CDR1 GTSNPN and CDR2 SVGIG (reference sequence). CDR3 loop: CAWTLAELYNEQFF. The CDR3 region has the DNA TGTGCCTGGACACTAGCGGAGTTATACAATGAGCAGTTCTTC.

The chain recombines TRBV9 with TRBJ1-3; no clear D gene. The CDR3 contains 14 residues. V was shortened by 6 bases and J by 0 bases, with 10 bases between the two germline ends. The germline CDR1 and CDR2 sequences are SGDLS and YYNGEE. CDR3 sequence: CASNLGFSGNTIYF. CDR3 sequence (DNA): TGTGCCAGCAACCTGGGCTTCTCTGGAAACACCATATATTTT. Supplemented by reference TRBV9 and TRBJ1-3, the full variable domain reads DSGVTQTPKHLITATGQRVTLRCSPRSGDLSVYWYQQSLDQGLQFLIQYYNGEERAKGNILERFSAQQFPDLHSELNLSSLELGDSALYFCASNLGFSGNTIYFGEGSWLTVV.

V usage is TRBV28 and J usage is TRBJ2-1, with TRBD2 matching 10 bases. V shed 8 bases and J 5 bases; nucleotides not matched to a gene: 12. This CDR3 spans 16 amino acids. The germline V gene encodes CDR1 MDHEN and CDR2 SYDVKM. The DNA of the CDR3 is TGTGCCAGCCGTTACCTCGGGCTAGCGGGAGACAATGAGCAGTTCTTC. Protein sequence: CASRYLGLAGDNEQFF.